Below, one T cell receptor (beta chain) is given with its context. CDR3 size: 16 residues. Germline assignment: CDR1 SGHRS and CDR2 YFSETQ. V lost 0 bases and J 0 bases, leaving 12 bases between the germline ends. This sample is drawn from a study of blood T cell repertoires in COVID-19. Background on the study: Both acute and convalescent COVID-19 samples were obtained from the United States, Italy and Spain. PBMCs, B-cell-depleted T cells, or T cells provided the cDNA or gDNA that made up the material.

TCRdb's table, derived via immunoSEQ multiplex PCR, lists solely in-frame clones and lacks some. The sample gives around 220,000 clones, approximately 86% of which show up once; 4.9% is in the top ten. This clonotype was obtained from a woman of 80 years or more with active or convalescent COVID-19. This chain links TRBV5-1 with TRBJ2-5; possible D gene TRBD2, 5 bases. The sample consisted of peripheral blood. The CDR3 region has the DNA TGCGCCAGCAGCTTGGCGGCTACTAGTGACCAAGAGACCCAGTACTTC. Protein sequence: CASSLAATSDQETQYF.